Below, 11 T cell receptor beta chains from the same sample are listed, as sequenced in a study of cytomegalovirus exposure and HLA in healthy donors. PCR was performed using 60 Vbeta and 13 Jbeta primers. The data were produced by immunoSEQ multiplex PCR, yet TCRdb's version contains in-frame clones alone and is incomplete. In the table there are about 90,000 clones, 65% of which are singletons. What was sequenced was PBMCs. The origin of the receptors is a woman aged 50 to 65 in good health and CMV-seropositive.

This chain connects TRBV9 to TRBJ2-5, with TRBD2 identical over 7 bases. Trimming took 3 bases from V and 5 from J; bases not matched to a gene: 10. There are 15 residues in the CDR3. The V gene's germline CDR1 is SGDLS and CDR2 YYNGEE. DNA for the CDR3: TGTGCCAGCAGCGACGGGGGGAGGTTCGGGGAGACCCAGTACTTC. Translating it yields CASSDGGRFGETQYF. The full variable domain, with the rest looked up from reference TRBV9 and TRBJ2-5, is DSGVTQTPKHLITATGQRVTLRCSPRSGDLSVYWYQQSLDQGLQFLIQYYNGEERAKGNILERFSAQQFPDLHSELNLSSLELGDSALYFCASSDGGRFGETQYFGPGTRLLVL.

This clone was picked up a small number of times. The rearrangement uses TRBV6-5 and TRBJ1-1, with D maybe TRBD1 (5 bases). V was clipped by 5 bases and J by 9 bases, with 16 bases between them. CDR1 is MNHEY and CDR2 is SVGAGI in the germline V gene. The CDR3 extends over 13 amino acids. CDR3 nucleotide sequence: TGTGCCAGCAGTCTTCTCGGGACTCCAAAAGCTTTCTTT. Translating gives CASSLLGTPKAFF.

The chain is built from TRBV6-5 and TRBJ1-1; no clear D gene. V dropped 8 bases and J dropped 2 bases, with 9 bases sitting between them. CDR3 length: 12 amino acids. Germline V gives CDR1 MNHEY, CDR2 SVGAGI. In nucleotides, the CDR3 is TGTGCCAGCCGAGACACCAACACTGAAGCTTTCTTT. Its translation is CASRDTNTEAFF.

The chain combines TRBV6-5 with TRBJ2-1; weak D call: TRBD1 (6 bases). The ends were cut back, 6 bases at V and 2 bases at J, with 14 bases in the middle. Germline loops: CDR1 MNHEY, CDR2 SVGAGI. CDR3 size: 15 residues. For the CDR3, the DNA is TGTGCCAGCAGCCAAACCGACAGGACCTACAATGAGCAGTTCTTC. Residues: CASSQTDRTYNEQFF.

The chain is built from TRBV7-8 and TRBJ2-2, with 7 bases lining up with TRBD1. Germline V CDR1 and CDR2: SGHVS, FQNEAQ. With 5 bases clipped from V and 6 bases from J, the junction kept 3 bases outside the gene matches. The CDR3 is 13 residues long. In nucleotides, the CDR3 is TGTGCCAGCAGCCTAGGGGGCTCCGGGGAGCTGTTTTTT. It is translated as CASSLGGSGELFF.

V is TRBV5-6 and J is TRBJ1-2; no reliable D call. Germline-derived CDR1 and CDR2 are SGHDT and YYEEEE. The CDR3 extends over 12 amino acids. The germline V and J ends were trimmed by 0 bases and 7 bases, with 7 bases remaining between them. The CDR3 region is CASSLDSVGYTF. DNA for the CDR3: TGTGCCAGCAGCTTGGACTCTGTTGGCTACACCTTC.

This sequence joins TRBV4-3 and TRBJ2-2, with TRBD2 matching 15 bases. CDR1 and CDR2 (germline): LGHNA, YSLEER. J lost 3 bases, V lost 2 bases, and 13 bases had no gene match. The CDR3 covers 21 residues. The CDR3 DNA is TGCGCCAGCAGCCAATCTCCGGGACTAGCGGGGGGCTCCTCGGACACCGGGGAGCTGTTTTTT. The encoded protein is CASSQSPGLAGGSSDTGELFF.

The chain employs TRBV7-9 and TRBJ1-1; 7 nucleotides line up with TRBD1. V was clipped by 4 bases and J by 4 bases; unmatched bases: 6. The CDR3 runs to 14 residues. The V gene's germline CDR1 is SEHNR and CDR2 FQNEAQ (reference sequence). Written as DNA, the CDR3 is TGTGCCAGCAGCTCGACAGGGTTGGCCACTGAAGCTTTCTTT. Encoded protein: CASSSTGLATEAFF. The full variable domain, with the rest looked up from reference TRBV7-9 and TRBJ1-1, is DTGVSQNPRHKITKRGQNVTFRCDPISEHNRLYWYRQTLGQGPEFLTYFQNEAQLEKSRLLSDRFSAERPKGSFSTLEIQRTEQGDSAMYLCASSSTGLATEAFFGQGTRLTVV.

V and J are TRBV7-8 and TRBJ2-5; 7 bases line up with TRBD2. The J call may be incorrect, as the DNA end agrees better with TRBJ2-7. Germline V lookup: CDR1 SGHVS, CDR2 FQNEAQ. The CDR3 is 14 amino acids. The CDR3 DNA reads as TGTGCCAGCAGCTTAGTCGGGGGGTATTACGAGCAGTACTTC. It yields the protein CASSLVGGYYEQYF.

In its sample, this clone was seen once. The V call is TRBV15, the J call TRBJ1-2; maybe TRBD1 (5 bases). V was trimmed by 2 bases and J by 0 bases, leaving 16 bases between them. Germline values: CDR1 LNHNV, CDR2 YYDKDF (reference sequence). The CDR3 length is 17 residues. CDR3: CATSRRSRAQTNYGYTF. CDR3 sequence (DNA): TGTGCCACCAGCAGACGAAGCAGGGCCCAGACTAACTATGGCTACACCTTC.

The chain combines TRBV13 with TRBJ2-7, with D perhaps matching TRBD2 (7 bases). The V end lost 3 bases, the J end lost 2 bases, and 17 bases lay between the germline ends. This CDR3 has 16 amino acids. From germline, CDR1 is PRHDT and CDR2 FYEKMQ (reference sequence). The CDR3 DNA follows: TGTGCCAGCAGCTTTAAAGGGGGGGATAACCCCTACGAGCAGTACTTC. Translation: CASSFKGGDNPYEQYF.